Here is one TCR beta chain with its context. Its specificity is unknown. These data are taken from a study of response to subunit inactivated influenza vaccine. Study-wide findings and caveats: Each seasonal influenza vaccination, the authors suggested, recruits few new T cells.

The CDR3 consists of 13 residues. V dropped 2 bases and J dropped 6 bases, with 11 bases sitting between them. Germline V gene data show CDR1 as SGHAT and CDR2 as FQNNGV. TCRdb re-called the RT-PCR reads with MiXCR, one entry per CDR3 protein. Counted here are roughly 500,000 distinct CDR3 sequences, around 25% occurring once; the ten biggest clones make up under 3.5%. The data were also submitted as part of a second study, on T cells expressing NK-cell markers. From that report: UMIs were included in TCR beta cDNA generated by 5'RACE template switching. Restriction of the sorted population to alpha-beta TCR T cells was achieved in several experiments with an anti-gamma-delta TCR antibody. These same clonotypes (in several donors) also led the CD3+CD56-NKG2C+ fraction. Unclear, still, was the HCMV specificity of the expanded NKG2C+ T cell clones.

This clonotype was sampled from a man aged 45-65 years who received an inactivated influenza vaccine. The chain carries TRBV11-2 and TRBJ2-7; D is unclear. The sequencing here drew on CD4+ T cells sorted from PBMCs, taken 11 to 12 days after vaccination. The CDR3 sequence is CASSLLARPEQYF. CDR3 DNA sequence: TGTGCCAGCAGCTTATTGGCGAGGCCCGAGCAGTACTTC.